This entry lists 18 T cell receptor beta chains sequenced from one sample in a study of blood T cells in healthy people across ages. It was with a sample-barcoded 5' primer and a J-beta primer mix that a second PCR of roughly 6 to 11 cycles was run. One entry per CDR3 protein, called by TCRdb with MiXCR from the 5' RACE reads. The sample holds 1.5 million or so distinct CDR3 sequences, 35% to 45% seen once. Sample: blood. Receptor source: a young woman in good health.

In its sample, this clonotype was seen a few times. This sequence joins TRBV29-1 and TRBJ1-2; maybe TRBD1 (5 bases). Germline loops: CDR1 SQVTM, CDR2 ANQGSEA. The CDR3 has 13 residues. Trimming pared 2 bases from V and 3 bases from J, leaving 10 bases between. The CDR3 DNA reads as TGCAGCGTTGAATACTGGGACTACTATGGCTACACCTTC. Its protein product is CSVEYWDYYGYTF.

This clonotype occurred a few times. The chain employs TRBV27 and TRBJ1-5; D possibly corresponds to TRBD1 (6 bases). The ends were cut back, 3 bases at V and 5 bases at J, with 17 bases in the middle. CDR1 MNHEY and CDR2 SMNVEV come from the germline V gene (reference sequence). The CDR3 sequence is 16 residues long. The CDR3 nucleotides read TGTGCCAGCAGTTTCCCCCCCACAGGGCGGCATCAGCCCCAGCATTTT. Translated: CASSFPPTGRHQPQHF.

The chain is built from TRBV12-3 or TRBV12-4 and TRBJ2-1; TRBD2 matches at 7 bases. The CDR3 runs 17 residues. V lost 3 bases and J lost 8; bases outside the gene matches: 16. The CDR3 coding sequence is TGTGCCAGCAGTTTCCCTAGCGGTGGAGGGCCTCATTATGAGCAGTTCTTC. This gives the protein CASSFPSGGGPHYEQFF.

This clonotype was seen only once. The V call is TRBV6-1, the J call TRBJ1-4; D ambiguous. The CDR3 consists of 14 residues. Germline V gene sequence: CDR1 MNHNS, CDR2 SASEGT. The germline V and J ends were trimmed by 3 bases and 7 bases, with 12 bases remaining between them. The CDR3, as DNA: TGTGCCAGCAGTGACTCGGGGTTAAGTGAAAAACTGTTTTTT. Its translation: CASSDSGLSEKLFF.

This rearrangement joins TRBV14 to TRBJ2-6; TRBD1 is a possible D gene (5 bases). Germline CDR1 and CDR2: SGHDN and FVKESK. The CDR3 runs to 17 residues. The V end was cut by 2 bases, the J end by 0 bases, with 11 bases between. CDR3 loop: CASSQTTDLSGANVLTF. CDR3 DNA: TGTGCCAGCAGCCAAACGACAGATCTCTCTGGGGCCAACGTCCTGACTTTC. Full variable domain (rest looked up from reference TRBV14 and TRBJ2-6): EAGVTQFPSHSVIEKGQTVTLRCDPISGHDNLYWYRRVMGKEIKFLLHFVKESKQDESGMPNNRFLAERTGGTYSTLKVQPAELEDSGVYFCASSQTTDLSGANVLTFGAGSRLTVL.

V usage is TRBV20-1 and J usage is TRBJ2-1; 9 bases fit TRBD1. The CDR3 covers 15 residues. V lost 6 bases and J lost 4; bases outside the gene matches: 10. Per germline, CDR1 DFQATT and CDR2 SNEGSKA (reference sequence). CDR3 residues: CSAGPPGQGYNEQFF. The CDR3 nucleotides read TGCAGTGCGGGACCACCGGGACAGGGTTACAATGAGCAGTTCTTC.

The CDR3 here is CSGPAGNNEQFF. DNA of the CDR3: TGCAGTGGTCCAGCGGGGAACAATGAGCAGTTCTTC. The chain has TRBV20-1 and TRBJ2-1; 7 nucleotides line up with TRBD2. V was clipped by 7 bases and J by 5 bases; unmatched bases: 5. Germline V gives CDR1 DFQATT, CDR2 SNEGSKA (reference sequence). This CDR3 region has 12 residues.

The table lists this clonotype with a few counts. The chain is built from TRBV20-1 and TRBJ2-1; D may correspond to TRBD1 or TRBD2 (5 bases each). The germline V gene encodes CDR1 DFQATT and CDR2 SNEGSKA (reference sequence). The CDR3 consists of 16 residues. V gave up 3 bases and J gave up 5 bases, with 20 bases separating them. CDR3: CSASSWGREENNEQFF. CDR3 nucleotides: TGCAGTGCTAGTTCTTGGGGGAGAGAGGAAAACAATGAGCAGTTCTTC.

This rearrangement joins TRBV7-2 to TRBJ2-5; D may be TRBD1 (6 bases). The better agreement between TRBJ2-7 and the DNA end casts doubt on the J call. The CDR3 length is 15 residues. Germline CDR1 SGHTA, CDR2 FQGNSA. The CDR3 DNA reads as TGTGCCAGCAGCTTAGCCGGGTCAGGGGCTAACGAGCAGTACTTC. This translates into CASSLAGSGANEQYF.

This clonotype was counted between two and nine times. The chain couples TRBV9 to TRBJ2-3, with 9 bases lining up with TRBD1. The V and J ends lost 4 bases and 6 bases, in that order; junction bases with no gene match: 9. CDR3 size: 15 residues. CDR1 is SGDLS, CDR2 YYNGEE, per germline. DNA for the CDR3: TGTGCCAGCAGCATAAGACCAGGGACAGGGGATACGCAGTATTTT. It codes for CASSIRPGTGDTQYF.

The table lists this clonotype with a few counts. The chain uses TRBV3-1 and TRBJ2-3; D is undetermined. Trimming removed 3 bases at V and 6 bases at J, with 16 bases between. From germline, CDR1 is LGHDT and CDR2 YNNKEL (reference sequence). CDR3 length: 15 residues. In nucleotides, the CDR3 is TGTGCCAGCAGCCATGGAAGGACGGTTGACGATACGCAGTATTTT. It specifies CASSHGRTVDDTQYF.

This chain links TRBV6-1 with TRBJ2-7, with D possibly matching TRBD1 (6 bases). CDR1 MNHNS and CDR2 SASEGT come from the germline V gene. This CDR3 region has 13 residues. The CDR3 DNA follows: TGTGCGGTCAACAGGGCGAGCTTCTACGAGCAGTACTTC. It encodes CAVNRASFYEQYF.

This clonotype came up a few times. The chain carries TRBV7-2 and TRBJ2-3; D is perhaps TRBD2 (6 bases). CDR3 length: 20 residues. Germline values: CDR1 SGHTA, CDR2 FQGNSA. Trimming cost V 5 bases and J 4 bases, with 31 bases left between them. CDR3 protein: CASSPAPGLAHLFAADTQYF. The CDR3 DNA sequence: TGTGCCAGCAGCCCGGCACCGGGGCTAGCGCACCTCTTCGCCGCAGATACGCAGTATTTT.

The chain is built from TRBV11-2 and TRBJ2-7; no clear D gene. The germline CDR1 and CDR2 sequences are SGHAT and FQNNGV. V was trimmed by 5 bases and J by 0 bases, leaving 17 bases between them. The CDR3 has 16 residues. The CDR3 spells CASSTRRTVVSYEQYF. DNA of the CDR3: TGTGCCAGCAGCACGAGACGAACCGTCGTCTCCTACGAGCAGTACTTC.

The CDR3 loop reads CASSVESHSSYEQYF. CDR3 nucleotide sequence: TGTGCCAGCAGCGTAGAATCTCACAGCTCCTACGAGCAGTACTTC. The rearrangement links TRBV9 to TRBJ2-7; no clear D. V shed 0 bases and J shed 0 bases, with 10 bases lying between them. The CDR3 length is 15 residues. Germline CDR1 reads SGDLS; CDR2 reads YYNGEE.

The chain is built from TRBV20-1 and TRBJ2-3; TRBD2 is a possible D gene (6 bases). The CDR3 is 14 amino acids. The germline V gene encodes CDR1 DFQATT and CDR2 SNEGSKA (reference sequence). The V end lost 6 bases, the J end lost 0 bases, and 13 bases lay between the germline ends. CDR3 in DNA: TGCAGTGCCGGAGGGGCTGGAAGCACAGATACGCAGTATTTT. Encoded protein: CSAGGAGSTDTQYF.

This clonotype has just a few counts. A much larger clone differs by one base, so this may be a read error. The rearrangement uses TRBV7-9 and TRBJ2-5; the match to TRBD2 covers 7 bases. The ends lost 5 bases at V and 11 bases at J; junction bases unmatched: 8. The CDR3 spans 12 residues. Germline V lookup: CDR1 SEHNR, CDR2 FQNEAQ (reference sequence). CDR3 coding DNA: TGTGCCAGCAGCCCCCGGGAGGTTGAGCAGTACTTC. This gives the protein CASSPREVEQYF. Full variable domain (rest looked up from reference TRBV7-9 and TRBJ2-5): DTGVSQNPRHKITKRGQNVTFRCDPISEHNRLYWYRQTLGQGPEFLTYFQNEAQLEKSRLLSDRFSAERPKGSFSTLEIQRTEQGDSAMYLCASSPREVEQYFGPGTRLLVL.

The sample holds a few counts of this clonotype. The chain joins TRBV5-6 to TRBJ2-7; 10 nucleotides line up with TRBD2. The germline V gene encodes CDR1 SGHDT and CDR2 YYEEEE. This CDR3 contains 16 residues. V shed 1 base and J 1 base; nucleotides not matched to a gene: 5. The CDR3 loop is CASSLYRTSGSYEQYF. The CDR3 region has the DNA TGTGCCAGCAGCTTGTACCGGACTAGCGGTTCCTACGAGCAGTACTTC.